Below are 20 T cell receptor beta chains sequenced from a single sample in a study of CD8 T cells in ankylosing spondylitis. Each CDR3 protein gets one entry after TCRdb re-called the 5' RACE reads with MiXCR. The sample records roughly 160,000 distinct CDR3 sequences, around a tenth being singletons. The sample was blood, either unsorted or a sorted T cell fraction (not recorded which). These receptors were obtained from a male donor with ankylosing spondylitis or in good health (not recorded which).

This clonotype was counted only a few times. V usage is TRBV7-2 and J usage is TRBJ2-2, with 9 bases identical to TRBD1. J lost 6 bases, V lost 4 bases, and 3 bases had no gene match. The CDR3 is 14 residues long. Germline-derived CDR1 and CDR2 are SGHTA and FQGNSA. The CDR3 here is CASSSGQGSGELFF. The CDR3 DNA sequence: TGTGCCAGCAGCTCAGGACAGGGGTCCGGGGAGCTGTTTTTT.

The chain uses TRBV6-2 or TRBV6-3 and TRBJ2-1; D might be TRBD2 (6 bases). This CDR3 is built from 20 residues. Trimming removed 0 bases from V and 0 bases from J, with 21 bases in between. Germline-derived CDR1 and CDR2 are MNHEY and SVGEGT. The CDR3 loop is CASSYSNGGGALSSYNEQFF. The CDR3 bases are TGTGCCAGCAGTTACTCGAACGGCGGCGGGGCGTTGAGCTCCTACAATGAGCAGTTCTTC.

This clonotype came up many times. The CDR3 is CSVAQGFQETQYF. The CDR3, as DNA: TGCAGCGTGGCACAGGGATTCCAAGAGACCCAGTACTTC. The chain uses TRBV29-1 and TRBJ2-5, with TRBD1 as a possible D gene (6 bases). The CDR3 spans 13 residues. The V end was cut by 6 bases, the J end by 1 base, with 12 bases between. Germline values: CDR1 SQVTM, CDR2 ANQGSEA.

This clonotype was seen a few times. This chain uses TRBV29-1 with TRBJ2-3; 10 nucleotides line up with TRBD1. The CDR3 has 14 residues. CDR1 is SQVTM and CDR2 is ANQGSEA in the germline V gene. With V trimmed by 7 bases and J by 3 bases, 7 bases remained unmatched. In nucleotides, the CDR3 is TGCAGCGCCGCTCGGGACAGGGGAACAGATACGCAGTATTTT. Residues: CSAARDRGTDTQYF.

The chain links TRBV7-9 to TRBJ2-5; 8 positions match TRBD1. This CDR3 contains 14 residues. The germline V gene encodes CDR1 SEHNR and CDR2 FQNEAQ (reference sequence). Trimming at V came to 6 bases and at J to 4 bases, leaving 7 bases not matched to a gene. The CDR3 DNA is TGTGCCAGCAGGCATGACAGGGGACGAGAGACCCAGTACTTC. It yields the protein CASRHDRGRETQYF.

In its sample, this clonotype was seen many times. V and J are TRBV12-3 or TRBV12-4 and TRBJ2-7; 9 nucleotides match TRBD1. The V gene end was trimmed by 7 bases and the J gene end by 2 bases; junction bases not matched to a gene: 9. This CDR3 has 15 residues. The CDR3, as DNA: TGTGCCAGCACCGGAGGCCGGGACAGGGCCTACGAGCAGTACTTC. It yields the protein CASTGGRDRAYEQYF.

This clonotype was seen at least ten times. This CDR3 is CSVAPGPSYEQYF. The CDR3, as DNA: TGCAGCGTTGCCCCGGGCCCTTCCTACGAGCAGTACTTC. The chain uses TRBV29-1 and TRBJ2-7; D remains unclear. In germline, CDR1 is SQVTM, CDR2 ANQGSEA. Deletions cut 4 bases from V and 1 base from J, with 11 bases between. This CDR3 has 13 residues.

The rearrangement uses TRBV6-1 and TRBJ2-1; 13 bases align to TRBD2. V trimming: 10 bases; J trimming: 6 bases; junction bases outside the gene matches: 9. CDR1 is MNHNS and CDR2 is SASEGT in the germline V gene. There are 15 residues in the CDR3. The CDR3: CATHRGLAGLNEQFF. CDR3 bases: TGTGCCACCCATCGGGGACTAGCGGGGCTCAATGAGCAGTTCTTC.

This clonotype was recorded many times. The chain has TRBV15 and TRBJ1-3; D is unresolved. The CDR3 covers 14 residues. Trimming took off 1 base at V and 0 bases at J, with 4 bases between the two ends. Per germline, CDR1 LNHNV and CDR2 YYDKDF (reference sequence). CDR3 amino acids: CATSRAGSGNTIYF. Here the CDR3 DNA reads TGTGCCACCAGCAGAGCAGGCTCTGGAAACACCATATATTTT.

This clonotype was detected only a few times. The rearrangement links TRBV7-2 to TRBJ2-3; 7 bases fit TRBD2. The V gene's germline CDR1 is SGHTA and CDR2 FQGNSA. The CDR3 contains 12 residues. V lost 6 bases, J lost 10 bases, and 7 bases stayed unmatched. In DNA form, the CDR3 reads TGTGCCAGCAGTCCGATAGCGGGTGCGCAGTATTTT. Residues: CASSPIAGAQYF.

This clonotype was detected many times. This chain uses TRBV12-3 or TRBV12-4 with TRBJ1-1, with D perhaps matching TRBD1 (6 bases). Trimming removed 7 bases from V and 1 base from J, with 10 bases in between. The CDR3 has 13 residues. CDR3 amino acids: CASTTQGNTEAFF. The CDR3 DNA is TGTGCCAGCACCACACAGGGGAACACTGAAGCTTTCTTT.

This clonotype was observed many times. The chain is built from TRBV5-1 and TRBJ2-7; D not resolved. The CDR3 is 14 amino acids. The V and J ends lost 5 bases and 2 bases respectively, with 14 bases between them. The germline V gene encodes CDR1 SGHRS and CDR2 YFSETQ. The CDR3 spells CASSILGGTYEQYF. For the CDR3, the DNA is TGCGCCAGCAGTATTCTAGGTGGAACCTACGAGCAGTACTTC.

The sample holds one count of this clonotype. One base away lies a much larger clone, so this may be a sequencing read error. The V call is TRBV20-1, the J call TRBJ2-1, with 10 bases identical to TRBD2. This CDR3 has 14 amino acids. Germline lookup yields CDR1 DFQATT and CDR2 SNEGSKA (reference sequence). The CDR3 bases are TGCAGTGCTCTCCTTAGCGGGGGGCTCAATGATCAGTTCTTC. Translated: CSALLSGGLNDQFF.

This clonotype was seen at least ten times. V is TRBV4-3 and J is TRBJ1-1; D is undetermined. The germline gives CDR1 LGHNA, CDR2 YSLEER. Trimming cost V 0 bases and J 10 bases, with 15 bases left between them. This CDR3 spans 14 amino acids. CDR3 region: CASSQEGLGEGAFF. The CDR3 nucleotides are TGCGCCAGCAGCCAAGAGGGCCTGGGTGAGGGAGCTTTCTTT.

The chain is built from TRBV24-1 and TRBJ2-3; D is perhaps TRBD1 (6 bases). The germline V and J ends were trimmed by 0 bases and 6 bases, with 18 bases remaining between them. Per the germline V gene, CDR1 is KGHDR and CDR2 is SFDVKD. The CDR3 spans 17 residues. CDR3 nucleotide sequence: TGTGCCACCAGTGATTTGAGGGACAAAGAATACCGGGATACGCAGTATTTT. Translation gives CATSDLRDKEYRDTQYF.

In regard to this clonotype: The junction shows a germline mismatch at one end, possibly a read error. The V call is TRBV4-2, the J call TRBJ2-5; D perhaps matches TRBD1 (6 bases). Germline V gives CDR1 LGHNA, CDR2 YNFKEQ. CDR3 length: 13 residues. The CDR3 sequence is CAGSQGGQETQYF. The DNA of the CDR3 is TGTGCCGGCAGCCAAGGGGGCCAAGAGACCCAGTACTTC.

The V and J genes are TRBV5-5 and TRBJ2-3; D tentatively fits TRBD1 or TRBD2 (5 bases each). Trimming cost V 0 bases and J 0 bases, with 14 bases left between them. The CDR3 sequence is 17 residues long. CDR1 SGHKS and CDR2 YYEKEE come from the germline V gene (reference sequence). The CDR3 region has the DNA TGTGCCAGCAGCTTGGGCGTCCCCGGGGCTAGCACAGATACGCAGTATTTT. This translates into CASSLGVPGASTDTQYF.

This clonotype was observed at least ten times. The chain uses TRBV25-1 and TRBJ1-1; D remains ambiguous. V was shortened by 5 bases and J by 1 base, with 8 bases between the two germline ends. CDR1 is MGHDK, CDR2 SYGVNS, per germline. The CDR3 runs to 13 residues. DNA of the CDR3: TGTGCCAGCAGTACACAACAGAACACTGAAGCTTTCTTT. Translated: CASSTQQNTEAFF. Together with reference TRBV25-1 and TRBJ1-1, the CDR3 gives the full variable domain: EADIYQTPRYLVIGTGKKITLECSQTMGHDKMYWYQQDPGMELHLIHYSYGVNSTEKGDLSSESTVSRIRTEHFPLTLESARPSHTSQYLCASSTQQNTEAFFGQGTRLTVV.

In its sample, this clonotype was seen many times. The rearrangement links TRBV11-2 to TRBJ2-7, with D perhaps being TRBD1 or TRBD2 (6 bases each). V shed 3 bases and J shed 7 bases, with 13 bases lying between them. This CDR3 is 13 amino acids long. CDR1 and CDR2 (germline): SGHAT, FQNNGV. CDR3 residues: CASSLGGLNEQYF. CDR3 coding DNA: TGTGCCAGCAGCTTGGGGGGCTTAAATGAGCAGTACTTC.

This clonotype was counted a few times. CDR3 in amino acids: CASSRDRVQGNEKLFF. The CDR3 region has the DNA TGTGCCAGCAGCCGCGACCGGGTCCAGGGTAATGAAAAACTGTTTTTT. The chain has TRBV7-9 and TRBJ1-4; D is perhaps TRBD1 (5 bases). The germline V gene has CDR1 SEHNR and CDR2 FQNEAQ (reference sequence). The ends were cut back, 5 bases at V and 4 bases at J, with 17 bases in the middle. CDR3 length: 16 residues.